This TCR beta chain was documented in a study of chemoradiotherapy in HPV16-positive cancers. Points from the study as a whole: Candidate HPV-specific clones and E7-related TCR motifs grew in tumor during treatment.

CDR1 is SNHLY, CDR2 FYNNEI, per germline. The CDR3 sequence is 14 residues long. The V and J ends lost 2 bases and 7 bases, in that order; junction bases with no gene match: 3. A remark on this clone: Its specificity is not known.

Sequencing was performed with immunoSEQ multiplex PCR; in TCRdb, only in-frame clones are kept and a portion is missing. The sample carries about 32,000 clones, roughly 88% recorded once. The chain carries TRBV2 and TRBJ2-2; 8 bases map to TRBD1. The TCR was taken from a human donor with HPV-associated anogenital cancer. Specimen: blood, collected from a patient who underwent chemoradiotherapy. The DNA for the CDR3 is TGTGCCAGCAGTGAACAGGGGGCCGGCGGGGAGCTGTTTTTT. This translates into CASSEQGAGGELFF.